The 18 T cell receptor beta chains given below trace back to one sample, sequenced in a study of cytomegalovirus exposure and HLA in healthy donors. Researchers ran the PCR with 60 Vbeta and 13 Jbeta primers. The assay was immunoSEQ multiplex PCR, and TCRdb's table has in-frame clones only and misses some. This table holds fewer than 100,000 clones, 76% found once. Sequencing input: PBMCs. These receptors were obtained from a man aged 40-55 years in good health and CMV-seronegative.

This clone was recorded only once. The chain joins TRBV4-3 to TRBJ2-5, with TRBD2 matching 7 bases. The DNA end is more similar to TRBJ2-7, so the J call may be wrong. The CDR3 is 15 residues long. CDR1 and CDR2 (germline): LGHNA, YSLEER. The CDR3 loop is CASSQRVGRLVEQYF. In DNA form, the CDR3 reads TGCGCCAGCAGCCAAAGAGTCGGGAGGTTGGTCGAGCAGTACTTC.

The chain joins TRBV5-1 to TRBJ2-1; D uncertain. V lost 4 bases and J lost 3, with 17 bases in between. Germline CDR1 reads SGHRS; CDR2 reads YFSETQ. The CDR3 spans 16 residues. CDR3 amino acids: CASSPPLERFYNEQFF. CDR3 nucleotide sequence: TGCGCCAGCAGCCCCCCCTTAGAAAGATTCTACAATGAGCAGTTCTTC. The complete variable domain, with remaining parts taken from reference TRBV5-1 and TRBJ2-1, reads KAGVTQTPRYLIKTRGQQVTLSCSPISGHRSVSWYQQTPGQGLQFLFEYFSETQRNKGNFPGRFSGRQFSNSRSEMNVSTLELGDSALYLCASSPPLERFYNEQFFGPGTRLTVL.

The rearrangement links TRBV6-5 to TRBJ1-1, with D perhaps TRBD1 (5 bases). The CDR3 covers 14 residues. CDR1 and CDR2 from the germline V gene are MNHEY and SVGAGI. Trimming took off 6 bases at V and 2 bases at J, with 13 bases between the two ends. The CDR3 region is CASSDSTKNTEAFF. The DNA for the CDR3 is TGTGCCAGCAGCGACAGCACTAAAAACACTGAAGCTTTCTTT.

The chain has TRBV9 and TRBJ1-4; D gene uncertain. Trimming left V 4 bases short and J 4 bases short, with 14 bases between. This CDR3 contains 15 residues. Germline loops: CDR1 SGDLS, CDR2 YYNGEE. This CDR3 reads CASSLQVGGNEKLFF. The CDR3 DNA reads as TGTGCCAGCAGCCTGCAGGTTGGAGGTAATGAAAAACTGTTTTTT.

This clone was counted between two and nine times. The rearrangement uses TRBV6-1 and TRBJ1-1, with D tentatively TRBD1 (6 bases). The CDR3 consists of 13 residues. The germline V gene has CDR1 MNHNS and CDR2 SASEGT. Trimming stripped 8 bases from V and 6 bases from J, with 16 bases between. In DNA, the CDR3 is TGTGCCAGCGCTCCAATACAGGGCGCTGAAGCTTTCTTT. Encoded protein: CASAPIQGAEAFF.

Only a few counts were recorded for this clone. This sequence joins TRBV5-3 and TRBJ1-1; 7 positions agree with TRBD1. TRBV5-3 is an ORF; its function is uncertain. This CDR3 spans 15 amino acids. The trim removed 4 bases at V and 1 base at J, leaving 7 bases unmatched. DNA for the CDR3: TGTGCCAGAAGCCGGGGGGGGACAGAGAACACTGAAGCTTTCTTT. It codes for CARSRGGTENTEAFF.

The chain links TRBV28 to TRBJ1-2; D is ambiguous. V shed 7 bases and J shed 4 bases, with 16 bases lying between them. Germline V gene data show CDR1 as MDHEN and CDR2 as SYDVKM. The CDR3 runs 14 residues. In nucleotides, the CDR3 is TGTGCCAGCACCACGGCGGTGGAGAGCTATGGCTACACCTTC. The encoded protein is CASTTAVESYGYTF.

The J gene is TRBJ2-7, the V gene TRBV28; D unresolved. The germline gives CDR1 MDHEN, CDR2 SYDVKM. This CDR3 has 14 amino acids. Trimming pared 2 bases from V and 1 base from J, leaving 9 bases between. This chain's CDR3 is CASSLPLSSYEQYF. The CDR3 nucleotides read TGTGCCAGCAGTTTACCTCTTAGTTCCTACGAGCAGTACTTC.

This clone is medium-sized in the sample. The J gene is TRBJ2-7, the V gene TRBV5-6; 7 positions match TRBD2. V lost 3 bases and J lost 1; bases outside the gene matches: 13. The CDR3 is made up of 17 amino acids. Germline V CDR1 and CDR2: SGHDT, YYEEEE. Written as DNA, the CDR3 is TGTGCCAGCAGCTCGAACCCCGGGACTACCCTTTCCTACGAGCAGTACTTC. This sequence encodes CASSSNPGTTLSYEQYF.

The rearrangement links TRBV7-2 to TRBJ2-7, with 8 bases that match TRBD1. The V and J ends lost 3 bases and 2 bases, in that order; junction bases with no gene match: 9. This CDR3 contains 16 residues. Germline V gene lookup returns CDR1 SGHTA and CDR2 FQGNSA. The CDR3 nucleotides read TGTGCCAGCAGCTTGGGGGAACAGGGGGGCCCCTACGAGCAGTACTTC. Translated: CASSLGEQGGPYEQYF.

This chain links TRBV11-3 with TRBJ2-7, with a weak D call TRBD1 (6 bases). Trimming left V 6 bases short and J 1 base short, with 10 bases between. Germline CDR1 reads SGHNT; CDR2 reads YENEEA. The CDR3 runs 13 residues. CDR3 bases: TGTGCCAGCAGTGCAACAGGGTCCTACGAGCAGTACTTC. It codes for CASSATGSYEQYF.

This clone occurred a few times. V usage is TRBV5-1 and J usage is TRBJ1-6; perhaps TRBD1 as D (5 bases). V lost 0 bases to trimming and J lost 9 bases, with 13 bases between them. The CDR3 has 15 residues. In germline, CDR1 is SGHRS, CDR2 YFSETQ. The CDR3 sequence: CASSLVSQGISPLHF. CDR3 sequence (DNA): TGCGCCAGCAGCTTGGTGTCGCAGGGAATTTCACCCCTCCACTTT. Variable domain in full (rest from reference TRBV5-1 and TRBJ1-6): KAGVTQTPRYLIKTRGQQVTLSCSPISGHRSVSWYQQTPGQGLQFLFEYFSETQRNKGNFPGRFSGRQFSNSRSEMNVSTLELGDSALYLCASSLVSQGISPLHFGNGTRLTVT.

This clone came up a few times. The chain recombines TRBV18 with TRBJ1-5, with D hard to call. V lost 5 bases and J 2 bases, leaving 13 bases between the germline ends. This CDR3 is 15 amino acids long. CDR1 and CDR2 (germline): KGHSH, LQKENI. The CDR3 DNA follows: TGTGCCAGCTCAGAACAAAACCACGGCAATCAGCCCCAGCATTTT. Its protein is CASSEQNHGNQPQHF.

The rearrangement uses TRBV5-4 and TRBJ1-1, with D unclear. The V gene lost 1 base and the J gene lost 7 bases, with 14 bases spanning the gap. The CDR3 runs 14 residues. Looked up from germline, CDR1 is SGHNT and CDR2 is YYREEE (reference sequence). The CDR3 sequence: CASSLKRPAVEAFF. For the CDR3, the DNA is TGTGCCAGCAGCTTGAAGCGTCCGGCCGTTGAAGCTTTCTTT. The complete variable domain, with remaining parts taken from reference TRBV5-4 and TRBJ1-1, reads ETGVTQSPTHLIKTRGQQVTLRCSSQSGHNTVSWYQQALGQGPQFIFQYYREEENGRGNFPPRFSGLQFPNYSSELNVNALELDDSALYLCASSLKRPAVEAFFGQGTRLTVV.

CDR3 in DNA: TGTGCCGGCGGGGGGGAGGGCCTTTCAGATACGCAGTATTTT. Its protein is CAGGGEGLSDTQYF. The chain couples TRBV30 to TRBJ2-3; 9 bases match TRBD2. Losses at the gene ends were 8 bases for V and 4 bases for J; bases not matched to a gene: 10. Germline CDR1 is GTSNPN and CDR2 is SVGIG (reference sequence). The CDR3 length is 14 residues.

This clone came up a few times. The V and J genes are TRBV19 and TRBJ1-5; 10 bases map to TRBD1. The CDR3 covers 15 residues. V dropped 2 bases and J dropped 4; count of bases not matched to a gene: 2. Germline V CDR1 and CDR2: LNHDA, SQIVND (reference sequence). For the CDR3, the DNA is TGTGCCAGTAGTATATGGGGACAGGGGAATCAGCCCCAGCATTTT. It yields the protein CASSIWGQGNQPQHF.

The chain couples TRBV7-8 to TRBJ1-2; D remains unclear. Germline V lookup: CDR1 SGHVS, CDR2 FQNEAQ. The germline V and J ends were trimmed by 5 bases and 6 bases, with 7 bases remaining between them. This CDR3 contains 11 residues. This chain's CDR3 is CASSHYDGYTF. CDR3 bases: TGTGCCAGCAGCCACTACGATGGCTACACCTTC.

This chain uses TRBV4-2 with TRBJ2-5; D perhaps matches TRBD1 (6 bases). In germline, CDR1 is LGHNA, CDR2 YNFKEQ. CDR3 size: 15 residues. Trimming removed 0 bases at V and 2 bases at J, with 10 bases between. CDR3: CASSQDMGAQETQYF. CDR3 DNA: TGTGCCAGCAGCCAAGATATGGGGGCGCAAGAGACCCAGTACTTC.